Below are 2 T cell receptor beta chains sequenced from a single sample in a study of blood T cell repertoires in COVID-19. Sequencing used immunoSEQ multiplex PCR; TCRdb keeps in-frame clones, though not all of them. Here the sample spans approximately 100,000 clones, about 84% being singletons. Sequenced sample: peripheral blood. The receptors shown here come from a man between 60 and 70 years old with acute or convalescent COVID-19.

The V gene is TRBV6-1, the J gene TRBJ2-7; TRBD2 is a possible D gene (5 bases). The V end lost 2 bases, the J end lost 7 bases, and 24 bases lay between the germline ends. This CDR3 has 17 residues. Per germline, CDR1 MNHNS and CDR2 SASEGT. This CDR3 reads CASSELKGRGATGEQYF. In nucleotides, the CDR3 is TGTGCCAGCAGTGAATTGAAGGGTCGTGGCGCTACGGGGGAGCAGTACTTC.

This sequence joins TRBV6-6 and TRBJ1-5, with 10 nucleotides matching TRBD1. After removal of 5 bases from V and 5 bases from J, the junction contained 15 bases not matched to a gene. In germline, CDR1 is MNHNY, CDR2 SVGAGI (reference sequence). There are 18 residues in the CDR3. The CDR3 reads CASSLGQGRYSSDQPQHF. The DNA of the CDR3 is TGTGCCAGCAGTCTGGGACAGGGGCGATATTCGAGTGATCAGCCCCAGCATTTT.